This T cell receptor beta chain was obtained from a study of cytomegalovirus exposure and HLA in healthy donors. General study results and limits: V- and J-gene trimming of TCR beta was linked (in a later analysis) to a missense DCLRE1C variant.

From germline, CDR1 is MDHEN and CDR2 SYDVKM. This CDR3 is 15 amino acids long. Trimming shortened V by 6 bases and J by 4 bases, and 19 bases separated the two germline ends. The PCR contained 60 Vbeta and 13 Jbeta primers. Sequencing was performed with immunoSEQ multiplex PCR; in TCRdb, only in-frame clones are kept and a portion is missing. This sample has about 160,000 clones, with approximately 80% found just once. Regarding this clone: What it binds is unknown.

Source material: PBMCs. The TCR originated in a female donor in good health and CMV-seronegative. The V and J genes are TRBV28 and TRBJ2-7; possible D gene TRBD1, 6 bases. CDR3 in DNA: TGTGCCAGCAGAATAGACAGGAGGTCGGCATACGAGCAGTACTTC. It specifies CASRIDRRSAYEQYF.